The 24 T cell receptor beta chains below come from one sample, sequenced in a study of CD8+ T cells in alopecia areata. Sequencing used cDNA as its template, made by extracting RNA and reverse transcribing it. Using immunoSEQ multiplex PCR, the repertoire was profiled, and TCRdb retains in-frame clones only, with some absent. Here the sample spans 130,000 to 150,000 clones, 51% being singletons. This sample comprised CD4+ T cells sorted from blood, obtained at week 0. These receptors all come from a human donor with alopecia areata.

A few counts support this clone. The gene calls are TRBV4-1 and TRBJ2-6, with 8 bases matching TRBD1. The CDR3 is 18 residues long. Unmatched junction bases numbered 6, after V lost 2 bases and J lost 0 bases. Germline CDR1 and CDR2: MGHRA and YSYEKL. The CDR3 region has the DNA TGCGCCAGCAGCCAAATCCGGGACAGGAGCTCTGGGGCCAACGTCCTGACTTTC. Translated, it gives CASSQIRDRSSGANVLTF.

As regards this clone: This specimen includes other DNA sequences encoding the same CDR3. V usage is TRBV5-1 and J usage is TRBJ2-5, with no clear D. The CDR3 spans 11 residues. Germline assignment: CDR1 SGHRS and CDR2 YFSETQ. V was clipped by 5 bases and J by 5 bases, with 7 bases between them. CDR3 region: CASSLKETQYF. DNA of the CDR3: TGCGCCAGCAGTTTAAAGGAGACCCAGTACTTC.

This clone was seen only once. CDR3 sequence (DNA): TGCAGCGTCGAGCGGGCGCTGGGTACCGAGCAGTACTTC. Protein: CSVERALGTEQYF. V and J are TRBV29-1 and TRBJ2-7, with D tentatively TRBD2 (6 bases). V was cut by 6 bases and J by 6 bases, with 18 bases left in between. The CDR3 sequence is 13 residues long. Germline CDR1 is SQVTM and CDR2 is ANQGSEA.

J is TRBJ2-3 and V is TRBV7-3, with D possibly TRBD2 on 6 matching bases. CDR3 length: 15 residues. V lost 5 bases, J lost 1 base, and 13 bases lay in between. The V gene's germline CDR1 is SGHTA and CDR2 FQGTGA. The DNA for the CDR3 is TGTGCCAGCAGCCCCCGCGCGGGACGCACAGATACGCAGTATTTT. It translates to CASSPRAGRTDTQYF.

The chain couples TRBV30 to TRBJ2-2; the D gene is possibly TRBD2 (6 bases). CDR1 GTSNPN and CDR2 SVGIG come from the germline V gene (reference sequence). The CDR3 consists of 16 residues. Trimming left V 0 bases short and J 0 bases short, with 11 bases between. The CDR3 DNA reads as TGTGCCTGGAGTGTACTAGCTAGAACGAACACCGGGGAGCTGTTTTTT. This translates into CAWSVLARTNTGELFF.

The chain links TRBV29-1 to TRBJ2-1; D is perhaps TRBD1 (5 bases). CDR1 is SQVTM, CDR2 ANQGSEA, per germline. Deletions cut 7 bases from V and 7 bases from J, with 14 bases between. The CDR3 consists of 12 residues. CDR3 in DNA: TGCAGCGCAATGGGCAGGGCGAATGAGCAGTTCTTC. Its protein product is CSAMGRANEQFF.

This chain joins TRBV5-4 and TRBJ2-7; tentative D call: TRBD2 (6 bases). CDR1 SGHNT and CDR2 YYREEE come from the germline V gene (reference sequence). CDR3 length: 15 residues. The ends were cut back, 4 bases at V and 2 bases at J, with 16 bases in the middle. The CDR3 spells CASSREVNPTYEQYF. The DNA for the CDR3 is TGTGCCAGCAGCAGGGAGGTTAACCCCACCTACGAGCAGTACTTC.

This chain uses TRBV7-9 with TRBJ2-3, with TRBD2 matching 7 bases. The CDR3 has 15 amino acids. Germline CDR1 reads SEHNR; CDR2 reads FQNEAQ (reference sequence). J gave up 2 bases and V 8 bases, and 10 bases lay outside the gene matches. The CDR3 region is CASGQSSGNTDTQYF. The CDR3 nucleotides read TGTGCCAGCGGGCAGTCTAGCGGCAACACAGATACGCAGTATTTT.

The V call is TRBV7-8, the J call TRBJ2-4; D is unresolved. The CDR3 has 13 amino acids. Trimming left V 8 bases short and J 0 bases short, with 8 bases between. The germline gives CDR1 SGHVS, CDR2 FQNEAQ. The CDR3 DNA reads as TGTGCCAGCGGAACTATAGCCAAAAACATTCAGTACTTC. Amino acid sequence: CASGTIAKNIQYF.

This clone appeared a few times. The J gene is TRBJ2-1, the V gene TRBV29-1; 12 bases line up with TRBD2. Trimming at V came to 7 bases and at J to 3 bases, leaving 1 base not matched to a gene. CDR1 and CDR2 from the germline V gene are SQVTM and ANQGSEA. The CDR3 extends over 13 amino acids. The CDR3 DNA reads TGCAGCGCTAGCGGGAGGGGCTACAATGAGCAGTTCTTC. Protein: CSASGRGYNEQFF.

This chain connects TRBV28 to TRBJ2-5; 7 bases fit TRBD2. CDR1 and CDR2 from the germline V gene are MDHEN and SYDVKM. V was clipped by 6 bases and J by 4 bases; unmatched bases: 17. The CDR3 sequence is 17 residues long. As DNA, the CDR3 is TGTGCCAGCAGCCTGACGGGCGGGAGAGGCTCCGGAGAGACCCAGTACTTC. Its translation is CASSLTGGRGSGETQYF.

The CDR3 is CASSRTQGTPTGELFF. DNA for the CDR3: TGTGCCAGCAGCCGTACACAGGGGACGCCCACCGGGGAGCTGTTTTTT. V gene TRBV6-4 combines with J gene TRBJ2-2; 7 bases agree with TRBD1. V lost 6 bases to trimming and J lost 4 bases; unmatched junction nucleotides: 11. Germline CDR1 and CDR2: MRHNA and SNTAGT. CDR3 length: 16 residues.

The chain combines TRBV5-6 with TRBJ2-5; 8 bases are shared with TRBD1. CDR3 size: 13 residues. V trimming: 4 bases; J trimming: 7 bases; junction bases outside the gene matches: 6. Looked up from germline, CDR1 is SGHDT and CDR2 is YYEEEE. In nucleotides, the CDR3 is TGTGCCAGCAGCCCGACAGGGGTGGCGACCCAGTACTTC. It translates to CASSPTGVATQYF.

The chain has TRBV7-2 and TRBJ2-2; TRBD1 aligns across 8 bases. CDR1 and CDR2 (germline): SGHTA, FQGNSA. J was trimmed by 5 bases and V by 3 bases; bases with no gene match: 5. The CDR3 contains 15 residues. The CDR3 DNA reads as TGTGCCAGCAGCTTTGACAGGGGAGAGACCGGGGAGCTGTTTTTT. This encodes CASSFDRGETGELFF.

The rearrangement uses TRBV18 and TRBJ2-2; D ambiguous. CDR3 length equals 13 residues. The germline V and J ends were trimmed by 8 bases and 6 bases, with 13 bases remaining between them. Looked up from germline, CDR1 is KGHSH and CDR2 is LQKENI. The CDR3 bases are TGTGCCAGCACGCCGGATTGGCCCGGGGAGCTGTTTTTT. Protein product: CASTPDWPGELFF.

This clone was seen many times. V and J are TRBV5-1 and TRBJ2-7; D perhaps matches TRBD1 (7 bases). The CDR3 covers 15 residues. V was trimmed by 6 bases and J by 6 bases, leaving 22 bases between them. CDR1 is SGHRS, CDR2 YFSETQ, per germline. The CDR3 coding sequence is TGCGCCAGCACCCCGCCCTCAGGGGGGCCCGCCGAGCAGTACTTC. Its protein is CASTPPSGGPAEQYF.

The genes are TRBV7-2 and TRBJ1-3; TRBD1 might be the D (5 bases). The CDR3 contains 16 residues. V lost 1 base and J lost 2, with 12 bases in between. In germline, CDR1 is SGHTA, CDR2 FQGNSA. CDR3 DNA sequence: TGTGCCAGCAGCTTAGTACGGCGGGGGGCTGGAAACACCATATATTTT. It yields the protein CASSLVRRGAGNTIYF.

This clone has more than one count but fewer than ten. The CDR3 coding sequence is TGTGCCAGTACCGACGAAGGGATCGCGGGTCAGCCCCAGCATTTT. As protein: CASTDEGIAGQPQHF. The rearrangement joins TRBV19 to TRBJ1-5; D uncertain. The CDR3 is 15 amino acids. V was clipped by 7 bases and J by 6 bases, with 19 bases between them. Per germline, CDR1 LNHDA and CDR2 SQIVND (reference sequence).

The chain employs TRBV2 and TRBJ2-1; 7 bases agree with TRBD1. Germline CDR1 and CDR2: SNHLY and FYNNEI. V lost 2 bases, J lost 9 bases, and 4 bases stayed unmatched. The CDR3 sequence is 13 residues long. The CDR3 DNA reads as TGTGCCAGCAGTGAAACAGGGGTAGGTGAGCAGTTCTTC. Amino acids: CASSETGVGEQFF.

The chain has TRBV6-5 and TRBJ1-2; 7 bases align to TRBD1. The CDR3 loop spans 12 amino acids. Germline V lookup: CDR1 MNHEY, CDR2 SVGAGI. V lost 5 bases and J lost 9; bases outside the gene matches: 6. CDR3 DNA sequence: TGTGCCAGCAGTCCGCGGGACAGCAGCTACACCTTC. Protein product: CASSPRDSSYTF.

V and J are TRBV7-9 and TRBJ2-2; unclear D gene. The V and J ends lost 5 bases and 7 bases respectively, with 11 bases between them. The CDR3 is 13 amino acids. CDR1 and CDR2 (germline): SEHNR, FQNEAQ (reference sequence). The CDR3 loop is CASSPTSLGELFF. CDR3 sequence (DNA): TGTGCCAGCAGCCCCACGTCGCTCGGGGAGCTGTTTTTT.

The rearrangement uses TRBV23-1 and TRBJ2-3, with 8 positions matching TRBD2. TRBV23-1 is filed as an ORF, its function uncertain. CDR3 length: 18 residues. V was clipped by 0 bases and J by 2 bases; unmatched bases: 10. This chain's CDR3 is CASSQSLLAGQTTDTQYF. DNA for the CDR3: TGCGCCAGCAGTCAATCTTTGCTAGCGGGCCAAACCACAGATACGCAGTATTTT.

In its sample, this clone was seen once. The chain combines TRBV7-8 with TRBJ2-7; no clear D gene. CDR3 length: 14 amino acids. CDR1 and CDR2 from the germline V gene are SGHVS and FQNEAQ. The V end lost 1 base, the J end lost 0 bases, and 7 bases lay between the germline ends. This chain's CDR3 is CASSLGLLSYEQYF. As DNA, the CDR3 is TGTGCCAGCAGCTTAGGACTCCTCTCCTACGAGCAGTACTTC.

The chain carries TRBV28 and TRBJ1-1, with D hard to call. The CDR3 has 12 amino acids. Germline V CDR1 and CDR2: MDHEN, SYDVKM. The V end was cut by 1 base, the J end by 6 bases, with 6 bases between. The CDR3 spells CASSLYTAEAFF. The DNA of the CDR3 is TGTGCCAGCAGTTTATACACAGCTGAAGCTTTCTTT.